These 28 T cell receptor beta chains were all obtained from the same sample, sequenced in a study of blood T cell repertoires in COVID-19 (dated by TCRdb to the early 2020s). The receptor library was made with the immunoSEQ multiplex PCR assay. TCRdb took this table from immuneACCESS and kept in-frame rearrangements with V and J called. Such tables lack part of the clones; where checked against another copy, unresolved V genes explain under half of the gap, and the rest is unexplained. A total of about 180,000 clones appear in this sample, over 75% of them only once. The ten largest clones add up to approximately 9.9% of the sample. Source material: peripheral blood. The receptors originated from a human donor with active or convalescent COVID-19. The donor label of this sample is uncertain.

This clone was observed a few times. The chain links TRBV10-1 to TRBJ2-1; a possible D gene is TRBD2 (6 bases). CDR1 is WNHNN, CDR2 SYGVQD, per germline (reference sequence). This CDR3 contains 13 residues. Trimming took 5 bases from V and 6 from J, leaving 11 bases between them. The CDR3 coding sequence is TGCGCCAGCAGTCGATTTAGCGGCAATGAGCAGTTCTTC. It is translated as CASSRFSGNEQFF.

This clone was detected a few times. The CDR3 nucleotides read TGCGCCAGCAAGTTACAGGGGGGGATTATGAACACTGAAGCTTTCTTT. Translating gives CASKLQGGIMNTEAFF. V gene TRBV5-1 combines with J gene TRBJ1-1; 8 nucleotides match TRBD1. V lost 6 bases and J lost 0; bases outside the gene matches: 10. Per germline, CDR1 SGHRS and CDR2 YFSETQ. CDR3 length: 16 amino acids. Full variable domain (missing parts from reference TRBV5-1 and TRBJ1-1): KAGVTQTPRYLIKTRGQQVTLSCSPISGHRSVSWYQQTPGQGLQFLFEYFSETQRNKGNFPGRFSGRQFSNSRSEMNVSTLELGDSALYLCASKLQGGIMNTEAFFGQGTRLTVV.

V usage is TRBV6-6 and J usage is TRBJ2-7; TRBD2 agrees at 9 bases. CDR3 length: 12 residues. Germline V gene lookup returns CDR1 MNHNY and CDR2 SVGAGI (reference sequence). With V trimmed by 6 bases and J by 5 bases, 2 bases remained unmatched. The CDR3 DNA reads TGTGCCAGCAGGTGGACTAGCGACGAGCAGTACTTC. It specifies CASRWTSDEQYF.

The CDR3 DNA follows: TGTGCCAGCAGACCAGGAGATCGGGGATTGGCTGAAGCTTTCTTT. Translated: CASRPGDRGLAEAFF. The V and J genes are TRBV5-8 and TRBJ1-1; D is unresolved. Germline assignment: CDR1 SGHTS and CDR2 YDEGEE. The CDR3 length is 15 residues. V lost 5 bases and J 6 bases, leaving 20 bases between the germline ends. Filled out from reference TRBV5-8 and TRBJ1-1, the complete variable domain reads EAGVTQSPTHLIKTRGQQATLRCSPISGHTSVYWYQQALGLGLQFLLWYDEGEERNRGNFPPRFSGRQFPNYSSELNVNALELEDSALYLCASRPGDRGLAEAFFGQGTRLTVV.

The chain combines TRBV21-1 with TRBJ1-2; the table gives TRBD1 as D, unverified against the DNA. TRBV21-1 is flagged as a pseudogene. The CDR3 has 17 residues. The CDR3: CASKGQYSSFVNYGYTF. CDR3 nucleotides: TGTGCCAGCAAGGGGCAGTATTCATCTTTTGTTAACTATGGCTACACCTTC.

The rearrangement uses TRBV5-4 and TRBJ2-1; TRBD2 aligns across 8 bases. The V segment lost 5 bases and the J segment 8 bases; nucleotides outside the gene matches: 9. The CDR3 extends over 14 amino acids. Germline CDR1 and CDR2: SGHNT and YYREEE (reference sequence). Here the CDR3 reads CASSSSGSVHEQFF. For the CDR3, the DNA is TGTGCCAGCAGTTCGAGCGGGAGTGTCCATGAGCAGTTCTTC.

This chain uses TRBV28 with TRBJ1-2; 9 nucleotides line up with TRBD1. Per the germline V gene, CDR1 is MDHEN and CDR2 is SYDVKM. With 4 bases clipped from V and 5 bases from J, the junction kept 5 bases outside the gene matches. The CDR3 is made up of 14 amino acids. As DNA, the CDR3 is TGTGCCAGCAGTTCCTCCGGGACAGGGTATGGCTACACCTTC. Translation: CASSSSGTGYGYTF.

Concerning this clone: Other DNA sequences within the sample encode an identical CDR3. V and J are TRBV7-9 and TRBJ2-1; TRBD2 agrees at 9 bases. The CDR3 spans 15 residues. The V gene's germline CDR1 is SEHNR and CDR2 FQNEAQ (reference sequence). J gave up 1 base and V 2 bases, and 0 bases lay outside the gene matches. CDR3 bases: TGTGCCAGCAGCTTACTAGCGGGATCCTACAATGAGCAGTTCTTC. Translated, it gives CASSLLAGSYNEQFF.

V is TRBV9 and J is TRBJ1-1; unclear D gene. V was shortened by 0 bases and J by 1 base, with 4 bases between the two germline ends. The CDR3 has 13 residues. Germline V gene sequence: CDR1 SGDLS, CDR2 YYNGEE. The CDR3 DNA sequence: TGTGCCAGCAGCGTAGAGCCGAACACTGAAGCTTTCTTT. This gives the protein CASSVEPNTEAFF. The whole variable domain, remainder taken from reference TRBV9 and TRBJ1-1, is DSGVTQTPKHLITATGQRVTLRCSPRSGDLSVYWYQQSLDQGLQFLIQYYNGEERAKGNILERFSAQQFPDLHSELNLSSLELGDSALYFCASSVEPNTEAFFGQGTRLTVV.

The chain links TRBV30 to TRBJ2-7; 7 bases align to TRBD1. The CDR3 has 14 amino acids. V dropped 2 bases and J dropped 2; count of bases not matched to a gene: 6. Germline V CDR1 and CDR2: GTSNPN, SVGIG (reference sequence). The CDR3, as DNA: TGTGCCTGGAGTACACAGGGGATTGCCTACGAGCAGTACTTC. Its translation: CAWSTQGIAYEQYF.

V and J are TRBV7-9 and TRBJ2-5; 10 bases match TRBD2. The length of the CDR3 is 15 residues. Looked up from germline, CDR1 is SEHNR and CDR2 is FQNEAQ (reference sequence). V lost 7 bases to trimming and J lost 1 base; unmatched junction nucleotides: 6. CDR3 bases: TGTGCCAGCACCCAAGCGGGAGGGCTCCAAGAGACCCAGTACTTC. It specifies CASTQAGGLQETQYF.

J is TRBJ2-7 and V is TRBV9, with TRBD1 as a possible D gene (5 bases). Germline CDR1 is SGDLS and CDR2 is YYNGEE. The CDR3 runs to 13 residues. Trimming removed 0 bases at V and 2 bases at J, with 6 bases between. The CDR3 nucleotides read TGTGCCAGCAGCGTAGAGACAGCCTACGAGCAGTACTTC. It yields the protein CASSVETAYEQYF.

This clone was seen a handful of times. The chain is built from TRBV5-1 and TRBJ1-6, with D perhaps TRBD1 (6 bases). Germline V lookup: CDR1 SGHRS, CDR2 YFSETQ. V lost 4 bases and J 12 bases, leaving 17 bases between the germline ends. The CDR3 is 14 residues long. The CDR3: CASSPDSPSLPLHF. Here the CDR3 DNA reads TGCGCCAGCAGCCCGGACAGCCCCTCATTACCCCTCCACTTT.

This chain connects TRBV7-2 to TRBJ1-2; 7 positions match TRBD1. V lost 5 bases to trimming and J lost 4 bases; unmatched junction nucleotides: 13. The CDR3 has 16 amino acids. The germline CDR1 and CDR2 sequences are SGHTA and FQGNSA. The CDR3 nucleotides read TGTGCCAGCAGCACCTTACTCCTGACAGGGACCTATGGCTACACCTTC. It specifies CASSTLLLTGTYGYTF.

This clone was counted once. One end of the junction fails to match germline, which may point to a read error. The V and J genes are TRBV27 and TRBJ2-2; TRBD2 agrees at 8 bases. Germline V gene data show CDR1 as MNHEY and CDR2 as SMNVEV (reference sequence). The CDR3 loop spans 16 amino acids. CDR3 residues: CASSPRGGSKTGELFF. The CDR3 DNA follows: TGTGCCAGCAGCCCCCGCGGGGGGTCGAAGACCGGGGAGCTGTTTTTT.

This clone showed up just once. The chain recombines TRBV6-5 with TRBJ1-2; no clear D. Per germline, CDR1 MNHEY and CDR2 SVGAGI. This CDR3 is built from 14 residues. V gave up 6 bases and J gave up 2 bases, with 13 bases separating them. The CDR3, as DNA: TGTGCCAGCAGCCGCGAAGCTCCAAACTATGGCTACACCTTC. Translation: CASSREAPNYGYTF.

The chain's CDR3 is CASSSRTGYEQYF. The CDR3 nucleotides read TGTGCCAGCAGCTCGAGGACAGGCTACGAGCAGTACTTC. The chain joins TRBV7-3 to TRBJ2-7; 7 nucleotides align to TRBD1. The V segment lost 4 bases and the J segment 3 bases; nucleotides outside the gene matches: 3. The V gene's germline CDR1 is SGHTA and CDR2 FQGTGA. This CDR3 comprises 13 residues.

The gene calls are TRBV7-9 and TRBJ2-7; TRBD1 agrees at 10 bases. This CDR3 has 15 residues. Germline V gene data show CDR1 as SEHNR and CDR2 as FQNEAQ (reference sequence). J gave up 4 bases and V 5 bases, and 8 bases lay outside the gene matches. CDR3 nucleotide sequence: TGTGCCAGCAGCCCGAGGACAGGGGGAACTTACGAGCAGTACTTC. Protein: CASSPRTGGTYEQYF.

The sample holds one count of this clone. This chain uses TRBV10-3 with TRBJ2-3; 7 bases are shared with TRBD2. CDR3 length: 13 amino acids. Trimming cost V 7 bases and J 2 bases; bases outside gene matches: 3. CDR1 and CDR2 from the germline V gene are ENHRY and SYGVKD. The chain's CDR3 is CAITGGVTDTQYF. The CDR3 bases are TGTGCCATCACGGGGGGAGTCACAGATACGCAGTATTTT.

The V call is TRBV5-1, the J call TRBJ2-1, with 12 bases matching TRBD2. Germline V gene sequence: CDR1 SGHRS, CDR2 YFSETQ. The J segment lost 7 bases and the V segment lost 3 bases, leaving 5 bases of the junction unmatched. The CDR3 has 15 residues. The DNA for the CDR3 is TGCGCCAGCAGCTGGGAGACTAGCGGGAGAAATGAGCAGTTCTTC. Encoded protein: CASSWETSGRNEQFF.

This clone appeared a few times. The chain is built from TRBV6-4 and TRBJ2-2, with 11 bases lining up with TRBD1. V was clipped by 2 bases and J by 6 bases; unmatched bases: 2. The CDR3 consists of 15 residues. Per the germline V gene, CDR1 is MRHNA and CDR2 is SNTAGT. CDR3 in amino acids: CASSDGTGGSGELFF. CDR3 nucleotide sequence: TGTGCCAGCAGTGACGGGACAGGGGGTTCCGGGGAGCTGTTTTTT.

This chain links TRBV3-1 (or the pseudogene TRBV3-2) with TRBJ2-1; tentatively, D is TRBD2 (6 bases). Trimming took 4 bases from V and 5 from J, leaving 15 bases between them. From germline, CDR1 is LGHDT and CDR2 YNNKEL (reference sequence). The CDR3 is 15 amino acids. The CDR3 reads CASSLGAAGHNEQFF. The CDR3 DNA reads TGTGCCAGCAGCCTCGGAGCGGCGGGACACAATGAGCAGTTCTTC.

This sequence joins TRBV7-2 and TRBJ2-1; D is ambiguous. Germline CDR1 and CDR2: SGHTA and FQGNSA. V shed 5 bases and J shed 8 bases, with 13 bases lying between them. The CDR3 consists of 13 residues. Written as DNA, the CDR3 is TGTGCCAGCAGCAGGTTGCGGCTCGATGAGCAGTTCTTC. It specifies CASSRLRLDEQFF. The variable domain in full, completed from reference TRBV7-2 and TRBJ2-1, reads GAGVSQSPSNKVTEKGKDVELRCDPISGHTALYWYRQSLGQGLEFLIYFQGNSAPDKSGLPSDRFSAERTGGSVSTLTIQRTQQEDSAVYLCASSRLRLDEQFFGPGTRLTVL.

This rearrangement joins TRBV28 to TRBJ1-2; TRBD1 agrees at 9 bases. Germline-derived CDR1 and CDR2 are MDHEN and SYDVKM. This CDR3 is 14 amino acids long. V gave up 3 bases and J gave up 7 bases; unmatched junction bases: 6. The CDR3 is CASSFRDRVGGYTF. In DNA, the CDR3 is TGTGCCAGCAGTTTCCGGGACAGGGTGGGTGGCTACACCTTC.

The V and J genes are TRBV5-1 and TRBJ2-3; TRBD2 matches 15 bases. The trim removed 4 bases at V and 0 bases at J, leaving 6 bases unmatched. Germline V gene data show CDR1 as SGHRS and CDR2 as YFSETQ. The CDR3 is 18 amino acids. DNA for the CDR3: TGCGCCAGCAGCCCGGGACTAGCGGGAGGCAGGAGCACAGATACGCAGTATTTT. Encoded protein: CASSPGLAGGRSTDTQYF.

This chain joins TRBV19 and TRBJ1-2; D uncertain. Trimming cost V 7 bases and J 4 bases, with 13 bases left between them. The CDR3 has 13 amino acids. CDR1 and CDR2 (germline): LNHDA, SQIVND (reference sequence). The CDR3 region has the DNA TGTGCCAGTACTCCTGAGGTGGGCTATGGCTACACCTTC. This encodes CASTPEVGYGYTF.

Here the CDR3 reads CASSKGQDPEAFF. DNA for the CDR3: TGTGCCAGCAGTAAGGGACAAGACCCTGAAGCTTTCTTT. V is TRBV28 and J is TRBJ1-1; D is possibly TRBD1 (6 bases). The V gene's germline CDR1 is MDHEN and CDR2 SYDVKM. The CDR3 has 13 residues. Trimming took off 5 bases at V and 6 bases at J, with 13 bases between the two ends.

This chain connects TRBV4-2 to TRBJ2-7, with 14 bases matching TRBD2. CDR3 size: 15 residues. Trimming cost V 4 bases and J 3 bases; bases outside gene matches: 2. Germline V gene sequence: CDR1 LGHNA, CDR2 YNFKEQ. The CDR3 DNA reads TGTGCCAGCAGCCGGGGACTAGCGGGGGTCTACGAGCAGTACTTC. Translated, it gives CASSRGLAGVYEQYF.